This TCR beta chain is drawn from a study of tumor-infiltrating lymphocytes in primary liver carcinoma listed by TCRdb under 2017. Concerning the study at large: Of the five patients (three men and two women, aged 30 to 69 years), four had hepatocellular carcinoma and one had combined HCC and intrahepatic cholangiocarcinoma. Roughly 3.5 to 8 million productive TCRbeta reads were obtained per sample, and no significant difference in read depth was found between tissue types. The roughly 24 tumor region samples were profiled with Agilent mRNA microarrays so that TCRbeta repertoire diversity could be related to the local molecular phenotype. Reproducibility between technical replicate repertoires was high, with correlation coefficients above 0.95 and mean shared-clone rates approximately 0.91. The five patients had tumors of stage T1-T3 N0M0, with maximum diameters ranging from 4.2 to 10 cm. A total of approximately 35 specimens from 5 patients underwent TCRbeta repertoire sequencing, comprising approximately 25 tumor regions, 5 adjacent noncancerous liver tissues and 5 peripheral blood samples. TCRbeta repertoire sequencing, expression microarrays and whole-exome sequencing were combined in the study across five regions of each liver tumor, with adjacent normal tissue and blood also included. The full study reports these points: Only a few patients were included in the study, and the authors note that the findings should be validated in a larger study. Comparison of CD4+ and CD8+ T cell repertoires was precluded by the use of bulk unsorted samples. The top 250 clones made up a significantly larger repertoire fraction in tumors than in blood (p = 0.039). Because only the TCR beta chain was sequenced and unpaired alpha chains were not captured, true repertoire diversity is likely underestimated. Repertoire overlap was found to be higher between tumor regions (mean approximately 35%) than between tumor-adjacent (17%) or tumor-blood (about 15%) pairs, consistent with antigen-driven expansion. Only roughly 8-25% of top clones appeared in all five regions of a tumor, which suggests that tumor-infiltrating T cells are spatially heterogeneous.

The sample holds many counts of this clonotype. Its recognized antigen is unknown. Per-nucleotide qualities are absent, and no much larger clonotype sits a single base away. Total RNA and DNA were co-extracted from around 20-30 mg of bulk tissue with the AllPrep DNA/RNA mini kit, without cell sorting. Between late 2015 and March 2016, a handful of patients in China with histopathologically diagnosed primary liver carcinoma had surgical resection. Chronic HBV infection was present in the patients, and the patients were treatment-naive at sampling. Five spatially separated regions were sampled per tumor: superior, inferior, left-lateral and right-lateral poles, plus the tumor centre. Histological examination found more than 75% viable tumor cells in every tumor sample. Pieces of fresh tumor and adjacent tissue were cut in half, with one half kept in RNAlater at -80 degrees C and the other half sent for histology.

A constant-region primer and ProtoScript II reverse transcriptase were used to reverse-transcribe TCRbeta-specific cDNA from around 480 ng total RNA. Construction of the TCRbeta libraries relied on three nested rounds of multiplex PCR, following a slightly modified ARM-PCR procedure. Multiplex TRBV1-TRBV30 forward primers and a Cbeta reverse primer were used in the first two PCR rounds, each of which was run for around 10 cycles. Sample barcodes and Illumina adapters were added in a final 25-cycle PCR using Deep VentR polymerase. Before sequencing, amplicons of 200-500 bp were purified from gel using a QIAquick gel extraction kit. An Illumina HiSeq 2500 was used to sequence the TCRbeta amplicons, generating 250-bp paired-end reads. The authors' analysis ran thus. Trimmomatic v0.33 was used to quality-trim the reads, and FLASH v1.2.11 was used to merge paired reads so that full CDR3 sequences could be recovered. V, D and J germline segments were assigned to the rearranged TCRbeta sequences using MiGEC v1.2.1b. VDJtools v1.0.0 computed clonotype statistics and Shannon-Wiener diversity indices. To cut down on sampling bias, every analysis after diversity analysis relied on just the 250 most abundant clonotypes from each sample. TCRdb reanalyzed the raw reads on its own, using fastp at Q25 for trimming and MiXCR for clone calling, and kept in-frame beta chains. When rows share a CDR3 protein, they turn into one entry using the most common DNA and genes. The V and J calls reflect TCRdb's pipeline rather than the authors' work. The sample has more than 90,000 distinct CDR3 sequences on record, about 67% of them singletons. The ten largest clones capture less than 15% of the sample.

Reading the germline V gene gives CDR1 SGHTS and CDR2 YDEGEE. From the cysteine up to the phenylalanine, the CDR3 has a length of 15 residues. The CDR3 DNA has 45 bases and is translated from base 1. Trimming takes 1 base from V and 2 bases from J, and the germline ends sit 9 bases apart. This chain joins TRBV5-8 to TRBJ2-2; TRBD1 is perhaps the D gene, given 6 matching bases. The sequencing input was liver tumor tissue from sampling region 2. According to the study, the label for this sample's cell subset or site signals: tumor region T2, inferior pole. This sequence originates from a woman aged 55 to 70 with primary liver carcinoma and hepatitis B virus infection. The CDR3 reads as follows: CASSLRGHNTGELFF. The DNA reads as follows: TGTGCCAGCAGCTTGAGGGGACACAACACCGGGGAGCTGTTTTTT. Beyond the CDR3, the reference TRBV5-8 and TRBJ2-2 genes provide the residues; the full variable domain reads: EAGVTQSPTHLIKTRGQQATLRCSPISGHTSVYWYQQALGLGLQFLLWYDEGEERNRGNFPPRFSGRQFPNYSSELNVNALELEDSALYLCASSLRGHNTGELFFGEGSRLTVL.